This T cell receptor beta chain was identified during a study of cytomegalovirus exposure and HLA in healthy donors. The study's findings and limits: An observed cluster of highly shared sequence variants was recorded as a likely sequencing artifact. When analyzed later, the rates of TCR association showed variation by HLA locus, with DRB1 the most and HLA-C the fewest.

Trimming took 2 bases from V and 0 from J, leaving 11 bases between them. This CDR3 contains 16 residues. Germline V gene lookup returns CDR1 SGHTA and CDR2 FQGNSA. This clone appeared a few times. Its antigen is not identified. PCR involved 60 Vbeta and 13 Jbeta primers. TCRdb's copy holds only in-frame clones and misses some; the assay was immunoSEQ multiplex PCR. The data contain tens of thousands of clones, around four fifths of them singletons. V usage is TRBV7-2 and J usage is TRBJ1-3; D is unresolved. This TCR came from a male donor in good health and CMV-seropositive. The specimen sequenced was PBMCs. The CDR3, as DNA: TGTGCCAGCAGCTTACCCCCCGGGAGCTCTGGAAACACCATATATTTT. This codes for CASSLPPGSSGNTIYF.